These T cell receptor beta chains were read from a single sample in a study of T cells after yellow fever vaccination. TCRdb ran MiXCR on the 5' RACE reads and lists one entry per CDR3 protein. The sample contains a few hundred thousand distinct CDR3 sequences, roughly 8.6% of which appear only once. Sequences were derived from PBMCs, sampled approximately 47 days after the first yellow fever vaccination. These receptors all stem from a man aged 18 to 30 who received the YFV17D yellow fever vaccine. Each CDR3 is given with its conserved first and last residue. The D gene is left open where the match is weak. Rows may omit the clone size; those that give it use once, few, many or a size class.

J: TRBJ2-6; V: TRBV2; D: TRBD1; size: -; DNA: TGTGCCGGCGGACAGGGGCCCGGGGCCAACGTCCTGACTTTC; CDR3: CAGGQGPGANVLTF
J: TRBJ2-4; V: TRBV28; D: -; size: -; DNA: TGTGCCAGCACCAAGCGACTAGCCAAAAACATTCAGTACTTC; CDR3: CASTKRLAKNIQYF
J: TRBJ2-1; V: TRBV5-4; D: TRBD2; size: -; DNA: TGTGCCAGCAGCTGGGGGGGTAGCGGCCTCTACAATGAGCAGTTCTTC; CDR3: CASSWGGSGLYNEQFF
J: TRBJ1-3; V: TRBV7-3; D: -; size: few; DNA: TGTGCCAGCAGCTTAAGGGGCCGGACCCTCTTCTACTCTGGAAACACCATATATTTT; CDR3: CASSLRGRTLFYSGNTIYF
J: TRBJ2-1; V: TRBV12-5; D: -; size: few; DNA: TGTGCTAGGTTAGGACACAAATCTAACAATGAGCAGTTCTTC; CDR3: CARLGHKSNNEQFF
J: TRBJ1-2; V: TRBV20-1; D: TRBD1; size: -; DNA: TGCAGTGCGAGACAGGGGGCAGGCCTCAACTATGGCTACACCTTC; CDR3: CSARQGAGLNYGYTF
J: TRBJ2-3; V: TRBV30; D: TRBD2; size: many; DNA: TGTGCCTGCCGCATCACTAGCGGGGGCGATACGCAGTATTTT; CDR3: CACRITSGGDTQYF
J: TRBJ2-2; V: TRBV12-3/TRBV12-4; D: TRBD2; size: few; DNA: TGTGCCAGCAGTTCCCCGGGACTAAGCGGGGAGCTGTTTTTT; CDR3: CASSSPGLSGELFF
J: TRBJ1-1; V: TRBV7-2; D: -; size: -; DNA: TGTGCCAGCGAATTGTGGGGCTACACTGAAGCTTTCTTT; CDR3: CASELWGYTEAFF
J: TRBJ2-7; V: TRBV19; D: TRBD1; size: few; DNA: TGTGCCAGTAGTATAATGGGGACAGATTACGAGCAGTACTTC; CDR3: CASSIMGTDYEQYF
J: TRBJ2-1; V: TRBV6-2/TRBV6-3; D: -; size: -; DNA: TGTGCCAGCAGTAACAGGGGCCGTCCCGGGACTTGGAACAATGAGCAGTTCTTC; CDR3: CASSNRGRPGTWNNEQFF
J: TRBJ2-5; V: TRBV5-1; D: TRBD1; size: few; DNA: TGCGCCAGCAGCATCGGGACAGTCCAAGAGACCCAGTACTTC; CDR3: CASSIGTVQETQYF
J: TRBJ2-2; V: TRBV5-1; D: -; size: -; DNA: TGCGCCAGCAATTACGGGGTCCCGAACACCGGGGAGCTGTTTTTT; CDR3: CASNYGVPNTGELFF
J: TRBJ2-3; V: TRBV21-1; D: -; size: few; DNA: TGTGCCAGCAGCCGCTGGGGCCCTTGGCCCACAGATACGCAGTATTTT; CDR3: CASSRWGPWPTDTQYF
J: TRBJ2-5; V: TRBV29-1; D: -; size: few; DNA: TGCAGCGTTGAGAGAAGTACCGCGGGGGCGTTAGAGACCCAGTACTTC; CDR3: CSVERSTAGALETQYF
J: TRBJ2-3; V: TRBV11-1; D: TRBD2; size: few; DNA: TGTGCCAGTTCCTCTCACTCACGGGGGGGGCCTGACACAGATACGCAGTATTTT; CDR3: CASSSHSRGGPDTDTQYF
J: TRBJ2-1; V: TRBV20-1; D: TRBD2; size: many; DNA: TGCAGTGCTAGAGCTAGCGGGGGGGCAAGTCACAATGAGCAGTTCTTC; CDR3: CSARASGGASHNEQFF
J: TRBJ2-1; V: TRBV6-5; D: -; size: many; DNA: TGTGCCAGCAGTTACTCGTCGGCTCTAAACAATGAGCAGTTCTTC; CDR3: CASSYSSALNNEQFF
J: TRBJ2-1; V: TRBV19; D: -; size: -; DNA: TGTGCCAGTAGACCTGGGCAGGGAACCTACAATGAGCAGTTCTTC; CDR3: CASRPGQGTYNEQFF
J: TRBJ2-1; V: TRBV18; D: -; size: few; DNA: TGTGCCAGCTCACCCAGGGACGGATACAATGAGCAGTTCTTC; CDR3: CASSPRDGYNEQFF
J: TRBJ2-3; V: TRBV3-1; D: -; size: -; DNA: TGTGCCAGCAGCCAAGTAGGTCTTACTAGCTCGCCTACGCAGTATTTT; CDR3: CASSQVGLTSSPTQYF
J: TRBJ2-3; V: TRBV5-5; D: -; size: -; DNA: TGTGCCAGCAGCTTTCCACGACAGAGCACAGATACGCAGTATTTT; CDR3: CASSFPRQSTDTQYF
J: TRBJ2-1; V: TRBV7-2; D: -; size: many; DNA: TGTGCCAGCAGCTTCTTCTCGTCCTACAATGAGCAGTTCTTC; CDR3: CASSFFSSYNEQFF
J: TRBJ2-1; V: TRBV2; D: -; size: few; DNA: TGTGCCAGCAGTGATAGGCCACGGCTAGAGCAGTTCTTC; CDR3: CASSDRPRLEQFF
J: TRBJ2-2; V: TRBV5-5; D: -; size: many; DNA: TGTGCCAGCAGCTTGGATTTACAGGCGAACACCGGGGAGCTGTTTTTT; CDR3: CASSLDLQANTGELFF
J: TRBJ1-3; V: TRBV5-1; D: -; size: few; DNA: TGCGCCAGCAGCCTTGACAGGAACTCTGGAAACACCATATATTTT; CDR3: CASSLDRNSGNTIYF
J: TRBJ2-7; V: TRBV7-8; D: -; size: few; DNA: TGTGCCAGCAGCGGAGGCGCCGAGCAGTACTTC; CDR3: CASSGGAEQYF
J: TRBJ2-2; V: TRBV12-3/TRBV12-4; D: TRBD2; size: -; DNA: TGTGCCAGCAGTCACAGCGGGGGGGCGTGGACCGGGGAGCTGTTTTTT; CDR3: CASSHSGGAWTGELFF
J: TRBJ2-3; V: TRBV10-3; D: TRBD1; size: many; DNA: TGTGCCATCAGTGCAGGGGGTTTCAGCACAGATACGCAGTATTTT; CDR3: CAISAGGFSTDTQYF
J: TRBJ2-3; V: TRBV11-2; D: TRBD2; size: few; DNA: TGTGCCAGCTCAGGGCGGGGGGGGATAGATACGCAGTATTTT; CDR3: CASSGRGGIDTQYF
J: TRBJ2-3; V: TRBV9; D: TRBD2; size: many; DNA: TGTGCCAGCAGCGCAGCGGGATCTACAGATACGCAGTATTTT; CDR3: CASSAAGSTDTQYF
J: TRBJ1-5; V: TRBV4-2; D: -; size: few; DNA: TGTGCCAGCAGCCAAGACTGGCCGGAGGAGAATCAGCCCCAGCATTTT; CDR3: CASSQDWPEENQPQHF
J: TRBJ2-1; V: TRBV20-1; D: TRBD1; size: -; DNA: TGCAGTGCTTCCCGACCGGGACAGGGAGGCGGTGAGCAGTTCTTC; CDR3: CSASRPGQGGGEQFF
J: TRBJ2-7; V: TRBV28; D: TRBD1; size: few; DNA: TGTGCCAGCAGTTCGGTCGACAGGGGTCCGCGGGGCGAGCAGTACTTC; CDR3: CASSSVDRGPRGEQYF
J: TRBJ2-1; V: TRBV7-6; D: -; size: -; DNA: TGTGCCAGCAGCTTATACTGGGGTGACGATGAGCAGTTCTTC; CDR3: CASSLYWGDDEQFF
J: TRBJ1-5; V: TRBV7-9; D: -; size: few; DNA: TGTGCCAGCAGCTTAGAGACAGAAGAGGGGGAGCCCCAGCATTTT; CDR3: CASSLETEEGEPQHF
J: TRBJ2-3; V: TRBV28; D: TRBD1; size: many; DNA: TGTGCCAGCAGCCTACAGGGGGCGCCTGAAGATACGCAGTATTTT; CDR3: CASSLQGAPEDTQYF
J: TRBJ1-6; V: TRBV20-1; D: -; size: few; DNA: TGCAGTGCTAGAGATCGTGAGGGGGGCGGGTATTCACCCCTCCACTTT; CDR3: CSARDREGGGYSPLHF
J: TRBJ2-2; V: TRBV18; D: TRBD2; size: -; DNA: TGTGCCAGCGCCCCGGGGCTAGCGGGGCCACTCGCCGGGGAGCTGTTTTTT; CDR3: CASAPGLAGPLAGELFF
J: TRBJ1-5; V: TRBV7-2; D: TRBD1; size: -; DNA: TGTGCCAGCAGCTCCTCCAGGGGGTTCAGCAATCAGCCCCAGCATTTT; CDR3: CASSSSRGFSNQPQHF
J: TRBJ2-3; V: TRBV19; D: -; size: few; DNA: TGTGCCAGTAGTCCGGACCCCACAGATACGCAGTATTTT; CDR3: CASSPDPTDTQYF
J: TRBJ1-1; V: TRBV12-3/TRBV12-4; D: -; size: few; DNA: TGTGCCAGCAGTTTACCCCCCCAGGAGATATTTGCTTTCTTT; CDR3: CASSLPPQEIFAFF
J: TRBJ2-1; V: TRBV6-1; D: -; size: few; DNA: TGTGCCAGCAGTCTCCACCGGACCAACAATGAGCAGTTCTTC; CDR3: CASSLHRTNNEQFF
J: TRBJ2-3; V: TRBV20-1; D: TRBD2; size: -; DNA: TGCAGTGCTAGTGGTCCCAGCGGGGCAACAGATACGCAGTATTTT; CDR3: CSASGPSGATDTQYF
J: TRBJ2-3; V: TRBV27; D: TRBD2; size: -; DNA: TGTGCCAGCAGCTCCAGCGGGGGGGCGATCGGTACGCAGTATTTT; CDR3: CASSSSGGAIGTQYF
J: TRBJ2-3; V: TRBV7-3; D: -; size: -; DNA: TGTGCCAGCAGCCCCACGTGGTTGCGCACAGATACGCAGTATTTT; CDR3: CASSPTWLRTDTQYF
J: TRBJ2-5; V: TRBV18; D: TRBD1; size: few; DNA: TGTGCCAGCTCACCACCCGCAGGGGGCGCGGAGACCCAGTACTTC; CDR3: CASSPPAGGAETQYF
J: TRBJ1-4; V: TRBV18; D: -; size: -; DNA: TGTGCCAGCTCACCACCAAGCGGGGGCGGTGAAAAACTGTTTTTT; CDR3: CASSPPSGGGEKLFF
J: TRBJ2-7; V: TRBV12-3/TRBV12-4; D: -; size: -; DNA: TGTGCCAGCAGACCGGGAGCTCCTACCTACGAGCAGTACTTC; CDR3: CASRPGAPTYEQYF
J: TRBJ2-7; V: TRBV7-2; D: -; size: many; DNA: TGTGCCAGCACACGAAGGGCGGAGAACTACGAGCAGTACTTC; CDR3: CASTRRAENYEQYF